These 26 T cell receptor beta chains came from one sample sequenced in a study of blood T cells in healthy people across ages. Sample-barcoded 5' priming and a J-beta primer mix drove a second PCR of 7 to 11 cycles. TCRdb reanalysed the 5' RACE reads using MiXCR and keeps one entry per CDR3 protein. This sample yields roughly 1.5 million distinct CDR3 sequences, of which less than 45% are seen a single time; approximately 4.1% belongs to the top ten. Sequenced input: blood. All receptors come from a woman aged 18-35 years in good health.

V and J are TRBV18 and TRBJ2-2; TRBD1 agrees at 9 bases. This CDR3 is built from 16 residues. Germline assignment: CDR1 KGHSH and CDR2 LQKENI. With V trimmed by 0 bases and J by 7 bases, 6 bases remained unmatched. Here the CDR3 reads CASSPPFGQGNGELFF. The CDR3 nucleotides are TGTGCCAGCTCACCACCGTTCGGACAGGGGAACGGGGAGCTGTTTTTT.

This clonotype was observed a few times. V usage is TRBV4-1 and J usage is TRBJ2-1, with 8 bases lining up with TRBD2. Germline-derived CDR1 and CDR2 are MGHRA and YSYEKL. Trimming at V came to 1 base and at J to 5 bases, leaving 4 bases not matched to a gene. CDR3 size: 15 residues. The CDR3 loop is CASSQVGGRHNEQFF. CDR3 sequence (DNA): TGCGCCAGCAGCCAAGTGGGCGGGAGGCACAATGAGCAGTTCTTC.

For the CDR3, the DNA is TGTGCCAGCAGCCAAGATGGTTCTAGCGGGGCCGGAGGGGGCCCCTACAATGAGCAGTTCTTC. Protein product: CASSQDGSSGAGGGPYNEQFF. V usage is TRBV4-2 and J usage is TRBJ2-1; 9 positions agree with TRBD2. J was trimmed by 2 bases and V by 0 bases; bases with no gene match: 17. Germline-derived CDR1 and CDR2 are LGHNA and YNFKEQ. The CDR3 contains 21 residues.

This clonotype was observed a handful of times. The chain is built from TRBV11-1 and TRBJ1-5; unclear D gene. Germline V gene data show CDR1 as SGHAT and CDR2 as FQDESV (reference sequence). This CDR3 is built from 16 residues. Between the trimmed V and J ends, which lost 1 base and 2 bases, there was a span of 12 bases. The CDR3: CASSLVEGQGNQPQHF. CDR3 in DNA: TGTGCCAGCAGCTTAGTGGAAGGGCAGGGCAATCAGCCCCAGCATTTT. Filled out from reference TRBV11-1 and TRBJ1-5, the complete variable domain reads EAEVAQSPRYKITEKSQAVAFWCDPISGHATLYWYRQILGQGPELLVQFQDESVVDDSQLPKDRFSAERLKGVDSTLKIQPAELGDSAMYLCASSLVEGQGNQPQHFGDGTRLSIL.

This chain uses TRBV2 with TRBJ1-2; unclear D gene. V gave up 2 bases and J gave up 8 bases, with 6 bases separating them. The length of the CDR3 is 11 residues. Germline loops: CDR1 SNHLY, CDR2 FYNNEI. As DNA, the CDR3 is TGTGCCAGCAGTGAAACGACGGGCTACACCTTC. As protein: CASSETTGYTF.

This rearrangement joins TRBV20-1 to TRBJ2-7; TRBD1 agrees at 7 bases. Germline trimming cut 4 bases from V and 1 base from J; bases unmatched to any gene: 10. The CDR3 is 15 residues long. CDR1 is DFQATT, CDR2 SNEGSKA, per germline (reference sequence). The CDR3 here is CSATSRGLASYEQYF. In nucleotides, the CDR3 is TGCAGTGCTACGTCAAGGGGGCTCGCGTCCTACGAGCAGTACTTC.

The chain links TRBV5-1 to TRBJ1-1; D is uncertain. The CDR3 spans 13 residues. Trimming took off 3 bases at V and 7 bases at J, with 13 bases between the two ends. The germline V gene encodes CDR1 SGHRS and CDR2 YFSETQ. CDR3 in amino acids: CASSSPRANEAFF. The CDR3 coding sequence is TGCGCCAGCAGCTCCCCTCGGGCCAATGAAGCTTTCTTT. The full variable domain, in which reference TRBV5-1 and TRBJ1-1 provide the parts outside the CDR3, is KAGVTQTPRYLIKTRGQQVTLSCSPISGHRSVSWYQQTPGQGLQFLFEYFSETQRNKGNFPGRFSGRQFSNSRSEMNVSTLELGDSALYLCASSSPRANEAFFGQGTRLTVV.

This clonotype was counted between two and nine times. The CDR3 reads CASSYGSGSGANVLTF. The CDR3, as DNA: TGTGCCAGCAGTTACGGGTCAGGGTCTGGGGCCAACGTCCTGACTTTC. The rearrangement joins TRBV6-6 to TRBJ2-6, with D perhaps matching TRBD1 (5 bases). Germline CDR1 and CDR2: MNHNY and SVGAGI (reference sequence). This CDR3 comprises 16 residues. Trimming removed 2 bases from V and 1 base from J, with 9 bases in between.

This clonotype was picked up many times. The chain has TRBV12-3 or TRBV12-4 and TRBJ2-5; TRBD2 matches 12 bases. V was clipped by 6 bases and J by 1 base; unmatched bases: 0. The CDR3 is made up of 14 amino acids. In nucleotides, the CDR3 is TGTGCCAGCAGGGGACTAGCGGGCCAAGAGACCCAGTACTTC. This sequence encodes CASRGLAGQETQYF.

To note about this clonotype: An end of the junction does not agree with germline; a read error may underlie this. V gene TRBV2 combines with J gene TRBJ1-4; TRBD1 matches 8 bases. The CDR3 is made up of 15 amino acids. Germline lookup yields CDR1 SNHLY and CDR2 FYNNEI. CDR3 in amino acids: CASGEPDRAYEKLFF. CDR3 DNA sequence: TGTGCCAGCGGTGAGCCGGACAGGGCTTATGAAAAACTGTTTTTT.

This chain joins TRBV15 and TRBJ2-3; TRBD2 is a possible D gene (5 bases). In germline, CDR1 is LNHNV, CDR2 YYDKDF (reference sequence). The CDR3 is 16 residues long. With 0 bases removed from V and 5 bases from J, the gap between germline ends came to 15 bases. As DNA, the CDR3 is TGTGCCACCAGCAGAGAAGGACTCGACGTTGGAGATACGCAGTATTTT. It translates to CATSREGLDVGDTQYF.

The chain employs TRBV19 and TRBJ1-1; tentative D call: TRBD1 (5 bases). V was clipped by 7 bases and J by 4 bases, with 16 bases between them. The CDR3 runs 14 residues. From germline, CDR1 is LNHDA and CDR2 SQIVND (reference sequence). The CDR3 nucleotides are TGTGCCAGTACCATGAGAGGGGCGGGCACTGAAGCTTTCTTT. It yields the protein CASTMRGAGTEAFF.

The chain recombines TRBV4-3 with TRBJ2-1; D perhaps matches TRBD2 (5 bases). Germline V gene data show CDR1 as LGHNA and CDR2 as YSLEER. V lost 2 bases and J lost 5, with 16 bases in between. This CDR3 contains 16 residues. CDR3 residues: CASSQRSSEVDNEQFF. The CDR3 DNA sequence: TGCGCCAGCAGCCAACGCAGTTCGGAGGTAGACAATGAGCAGTTCTTC.

Remarks on this clonotype: Its ends do not fully match the called genes, so a read error is possible. The chain joins TRBV7-6 to TRBJ2-7; perhaps TRBD2 as D (6 bases). Germline CDR1 is SGHVS and CDR2 is FNYEAQ. This CDR3 region has 14 residues. The CDR3: CAGSQGLTAYEQYF. The CDR3, as DNA: TGTGCCGGCAGCCAAGGACTAACCGCCTACGAGCAGTACTTC.

This clonotype was observed a handful of times. V is TRBV5-1 and J is TRBJ1-1; perhaps TRBD1 as D (5 bases). Germline values: CDR1 SGHRS, CDR2 YFSETQ. CDR3 length equals 14 residues. With 6 bases removed from V and 0 bases from J, the gap between germline ends came to 12 bases. This CDR3 is CASKTGSMNTEAFF. For the CDR3, the DNA is TGCGCCAGCAAAACAGGCTCAATGAACACTGAAGCTTTCTTT.

The chain uses TRBV20-1 and TRBJ1-2; no reliable D call. The CDR3 covers 13 residues. V was pared by 0 bases and J by 0 bases, with 5 bases between. Germline V CDR1 and CDR2: DFQATT, SNEGSKA (reference sequence). CDR3 coding DNA: TGCAGTGCTAGAGAAGGGCCTAACTATGGCTACACCTTC. This codes for CSAREGPNYGYTF.

The chain joins TRBV12-3 or TRBV12-4 to TRBJ2-3; 8 bases map to TRBD1. The CDR3 extends over 16 amino acids. Germline trimming cut 6 bases from V and 0 bases from J; bases unmatched to any gene: 8. This chain's CDR3 is CASSLPRGRSTDTQYF. Here the CDR3 DNA reads TGTGCCAGCAGCCTCCCCAGGGGGCGAAGCACAGATACGCAGTATTTT.

The V gene is TRBV12-3 or TRBV12-4, the J gene TRBJ1-2, with D tentatively TRBD1 (5 bases). The ends were cut back, 5 bases at V and 5 bases at J, with 21 bases in the middle. The length of the CDR3 is 16 residues. The CDR3 region is CASSGMGGSSYYGYTF. The CDR3 bases are TGTGCCAGCAGTGGTATGGGGGGGAGTTCTTATTATGGCTACACCTTC.

This chain connects TRBV6-5 to TRBJ1-2, with D possibly matching TRBD1 (6 bases). CDR3 length: 15 residues. Germline lookup yields CDR1 MNHEY and CDR2 SVGAGI. Trimming shortened V by 6 bases and J by 1 base, and 15 bases separated the two germline ends. The CDR3 DNA sequence: TGTGCCAGCAGGGAACAGGGAGGGGATAACTATGGCTACACCTTC. It yields the protein CASREQGGDNYGYTF.

The chain uses TRBV6-5 and TRBJ2-3; D tentatively fits TRBD1 or TRBD2 (5 bases each). Trimming removed 0 bases from V and 1 base from J, with 17 bases in between. The CDR3 contains 18 residues. CDR1 and CDR2 from the germline V gene are MNHEY and SVGAGI. This CDR3 reads CASSYSPSLSGRTDTQYF. The CDR3 bases are TGTGCCAGCAGTTACTCGCCTTCCCTCTCGGGGCGCACAGATACGCAGTATTTT.

The chain is built from TRBV20-1 and TRBJ2-1; 9 bases line up with TRBD2. This CDR3 comprises 15 residues. The germline CDR1 and CDR2 sequences are DFQATT and SNEGSKA (reference sequence). After removal of 3 bases from V and 3 bases from J, the junction contained 6 bases not matched to a gene. The CDR3 is CSASSTSGYYNEQFF. In DNA form, the CDR3 reads TGCAGTGCTAGCTCGACTAGCGGTTACTACAATGAGCAGTTCTTC.

The CDR3 DNA sequence: TGTGCCCCTAGCGGGAACACCGGGGAGCTGTTTTTT. Translation: CAPSGNTGELFF. This chain joins TRBV7-9 and TRBJ2-2; 7 bases fit TRBD2. Germline CDR1 and CDR2: SEHNR and FQNEAQ (reference sequence). After removal of 11 bases from V and 1 base from J, the junction contained 1 base not matched to a gene. This CDR3 has 12 residues.

This chain connects TRBV6-5 to TRBJ1-2; tentatively, D is TRBD1 (6 bases). This CDR3 region has 15 residues. V was pared by 5 bases and J by 4 bases, with 17 bases between. Germline V gene data show CDR1 as MNHEY and CDR2 as SVGAGI. This CDR3 is CASSPQGGRAYGYTF. Written as DNA, the CDR3 is TGTGCCAGCAGTCCACAGGGTGGACGGGCCTATGGCTACACCTTC.

The chain combines TRBV4-1 with TRBJ1-1; D remains unclear. V dropped 0 bases and J dropped 1 base, with 12 bases sitting between them. Germline CDR1 and CDR2: MGHRA and YSYEKL. The CDR3 is 16 residues long. The CDR3 nucleotides are TGCGCCAGCAGCCAAGAGGGTGGACTTACGAACACTGAAGCTTTCTTT. Protein product: CASSQEGGLTNTEAFF.

The chain links TRBV20-1 to TRBJ1-2; D is undetermined. Trimming took off 1 base at V and 9 bases at J, with 9 bases between the two ends. Germline-derived CDR1 and CDR2 are DFQATT and SNEGSKA (reference sequence). The CDR3 is 11 residues long. CDR3 loop: CSARVGCSYTF. The CDR3 bases are TGCAGTGCTAGAGTGGGATGCAGCTACACCTTC.

CDR3 protein: CASSLGTSDGWTQETQYF. For the CDR3, the DNA is TGTGCCAGCAGCTTAGGGACTAGCGATGGGTGGACCCAAGAGACCCAGTACTTC. The rearrangement links TRBV7-9 to TRBJ2-7, with 9 bases that match TRBD2. The DNA end is a closer match to TRBJ2-5, so the J assignment may be wrong. The CDR3 loop spans 18 amino acids. CDR1 and CDR2 from the germline V gene are SEHNR and FQNEAQ (reference sequence).